The 18 T cell receptor beta chains below come from one sample, sequenced in a study of a mutant IDH1 vaccine in newly diagnosed glioma. These TCRs' antigens remain unknown. The repertoire was sequenced with immunoSEQ multiplex PCR; TCRdb's copy has only in-frame clones and lacks some. This sample carries under 35,000 clones, around three quarters of them seen once, and the ten largest clones take about 7.6%. Indicated time point: week 35, safety follow-up. What each vaccine dose contained was 300 ug of mutant IDH1 20-mer peptide, accompanied by topical imiquimod. The sequencing here drew on PBMCs, taken from a glioma patient whose treatment included an IDH1 peptide vaccine. Source of these receptors: a man in his fifties or sixties with glioma.

V usage is TRBV10-3 and J usage is TRBJ2-3; possible D gene TRBD1, 5 bases. Trimming stripped 3 bases from V and 0 bases from J, with 7 bases between. Germline CDR1 reads ENHRY; CDR2 reads SYGVKD. The CDR3 sequence is 14 residues long. The CDR3 here is CAISEAGSTDTQYF. CDR3 in DNA: TGTGCCATCAGTGAAGCAGGGAGCACAGATACGCAGTATTTT.

This chain links TRBV2 with TRBJ1-1; D not resolved. The germline V gene has CDR1 SNHLY and CDR2 FYNNEI. The CDR3 extends over 12 amino acids. The germline V and J ends were trimmed by 6 bases and 1 base, with 6 bases remaining between them. The DNA of the CDR3 is TGTGCCAGCAGGAACCAGAACACTGAAGCTTTCTTT. Residues: CASRNQNTEAFF.

This clone was found a few times. The V call is TRBV9, the J call TRBJ2-3; D is perhaps TRBD1 (5 bases). The CDR3 has 14 residues. V shed 4 bases and J shed 5 bases, with 14 bases lying between them. From germline, CDR1 is SGDLS and CDR2 YYNGEE. CDR3 in DNA: TGTGCCAGCAGCCGGCTGGGGCAGGAAGATACGCAGTATTTT. Its protein is CASSRLGQEDTQYF.

The J gene is TRBJ1-5, the V gene TRBV5-6; TRBD1 agrees at 9 bases. V trimming: 7 bases; J trimming: 2 bases; junction bases outside the gene matches: 4. There are 14 residues in the CDR3. Germline values: CDR1 SGHDT, CDR2 YYEEEE. The CDR3 protein is CASGRTGGNQPQHF. The CDR3 nucleotides read TGTGCCAGCGGAAGGACAGGGGGCAATCAGCCCCAGCATTTT.

The chain uses TRBV5-4 and TRBJ1-1, with 7 positions matching TRBD1. Trimming took 4 bases from V and 2 from J; bases not matched to a gene: 5. The CDR3 length is 14 residues. Germline V gives CDR1 SGHNT, CDR2 YYREEE (reference sequence). The CDR3 loop reads CASSVQGRNTEAFF. The CDR3 bases are TGTGCCAGCAGCGTACAGGGGAGAAACACTGAAGCTTTCTTT.

The chain has TRBV28 and TRBJ1-5; D is uncertain. CDR3 length: 14 residues. Trimming cost V 3 bases and J 4 bases, with 10 bases left between them. Germline V gene data show CDR1 as MDHEN and CDR2 as SYDVKM. CDR3 sequence (DNA): TGTGCCAGCAGTTTCGGCCAGATTAATCAGCCCCAGCATTTT. Translation gives CASSFGQINQPQHF.

This chain's CDR3 is CASSLRLAATTDTQYF. As DNA, the CDR3 is TGTGCCAGCAGCTTGCGACTAGCGGCCACCACAGATACGCAGTATTTT. The gene calls are TRBV5-4 and TRBJ2-3; 9 bases are a match to TRBD2. V shed 1 base and J 2 bases; nucleotides not matched to a gene: 5. This CDR3 spans 16 amino acids. Germline CDR1 is SGHNT and CDR2 is YYREEE (reference sequence).

This clone was counted between two and nine times. The rearrangement joins TRBV27 to TRBJ1-5; the D gene is possibly TRBD1 (5 bases). This CDR3 has 14 amino acids. Germline loops: CDR1 MNHEY, CDR2 SMNVEV (reference sequence). V shed 3 bases and J shed 3 bases, with 9 bases lying between them. CDR3 DNA: TGTGCCAGCAGTTTTCTGGGGCCCAATCAGCCCCAGCATTTT. This gives the protein CASSFLGPNQPQHF.

The genes are TRBV4-1 and TRBJ2-2, with TRBD2 identical over 12 bases. The length of the CDR3 is 17 residues. CDR1 MGHRA and CDR2 YSYEKL come from the germline V gene. Germline trimming cut 0 bases from V and 8 bases from J; bases unmatched to any gene: 7. CDR3 loop: CASSQDILAGGAGELFF. DNA for the CDR3: TGCGCCAGCAGCCAAGACATTCTAGCGGGAGGGGCTGGGGAGCTGTTTTTT.

The chain has TRBV9 and TRBJ2-7; D remains ambiguous. Germline V CDR1 and CDR2: SGDLS, YYNGEE. V lost 4 bases and J lost 3, with 11 bases in between. CDR3 size: 13 residues. The CDR3 coding sequence is TGTGCCAGCAGCCCATCGAACGGCTACGAGCAGTACTTC. Its translation is CASSPSNGYEQYF.

The rearrangement uses TRBV10-3 and TRBJ2-2, with D possibly matching TRBD2 (5 bases). The CDR3 runs to 14 residues. Germline values: CDR1 ENHRY, CDR2 SYGVKD. V was trimmed by 2 bases and J by 5 bases, leaving 9 bases between them. In nucleotides, the CDR3 is TGTGCCATCAGTGAGGGAGGTAGAACCGGGGAGCTGTTTTTT. Its translation: CAISEGGRTGELFF.

This chain uses TRBV5-1 with TRBJ1-4, with unresolved D. The germline CDR1 and CDR2 sequences are SGHRS and YFSETQ. V lost 8 bases, J lost 0 bases, and 11 bases lay in between. The CDR3 contains 14 residues. The CDR3 DNA reads TGCGCCAGGCTAGGTGCCCCAACTAATGAAAAACTGTTTTTT. This codes for CARLGAPTNEKLFF.

V usage is TRBV2 and J usage is TRBJ2-7; 8 positions match TRBD1. The CDR3 runs 15 residues. With V trimmed by 5 bases and J by 2 bases, 8 bases remained unmatched. Germline V gene sequence: CDR1 SNHLY, CDR2 FYNNEI. The chain's CDR3 is CASSPPGTGAYEQYF. CDR3 DNA sequence: TGTGCCAGCAGTCCCCCCGGGACAGGAGCCTACGAGCAGTACTTC.

The chain combines TRBV28 with TRBJ2-7; tentatively, D is TRBD2 (5 bases). Trimming cost V 7 bases and J 12 bases, with 16 bases left between them. Germline V gene data show CDR1 as MDHEN and CDR2 as SYDVKM. CDR3 length equals 11 residues. CDR3 sequence: CASTIEGQWYF. The CDR3 nucleotides are TGTGCCAGCACCATTGAGGGCCAGTGGTACTTC.

The V gene is TRBV7-2, the J gene TRBJ2-1, with D uncertain. CDR1 and CDR2 from the germline V gene are SGHTA and FQGNSA. The ends were cut back, 6 bases at V and 0 bases at J, with 3 bases in the middle. The CDR3 extends over 12 amino acids. The CDR3 region has the DNA TGTGCCAGCAGTGACTCCTACAATGAGCAGTTCTTC. Protein: CASSDSYNEQFF.

Remarks on this clone: One junction end does not reproduce the germline sequence, and a read error may be involved. The rearrangement links TRBV30 to TRBJ1-1, with unresolved D. This CDR3 is 11 amino acids long. Germline CDR1 is GTSNPN and CDR2 is SVGIG (reference sequence). The DNA for the CDR3 is TGTGCCTCGAGTAATCTGCATGAAGCTTTCTTT. Translation gives CASSNLHEAFF.

The chain employs TRBV11-2 and TRBJ1-2; D perhaps matches TRBD1 (5 bases). There are 19 residues in the CDR3. Germline CDR1 and CDR2: SGHAT and FQNNGV. Trimming took off 1 base at V and 2 bases at J, with 23 bases between the two ends. The CDR3 sequence is CASSLVGFSVGQGNYGYTF. The CDR3 DNA follows: TGTGCCAGCAGCTTAGTTGGCTTTTCTGTGGGCCAGGGCAACTATGGCTACACCTTC.

The gene calls are TRBV18 and TRBJ1-2; D is possibly TRBD1 (6 bases). The germline gives CDR1 KGHSH, CDR2 LQKENI. There are 16 residues in the CDR3. V shed 3 bases and J shed 8 bases, with 22 bases lying between them. For the CDR3, the DNA is TGTGCCAGCTCACCCTTGACAGGAGTAAACGGTTTCGGCTACACCTTC. Its protein product is CASSPLTGVNGFGYTF.